This TCR beta chain was sequenced during a study of shared clonotypes between healthy human individuals. Using immunoSEQ multiplex PCR, the repertoire was profiled, and TCRdb retains in-frame clones only, with some absent. The sample comprises about 500,000 clones, approximately 80% of which are singletons, and more than 10% rests with the top ten. The CDR3 sequence is 13 residues long. The germline V gene has CDR1 SGHTA and CDR2 FQGNSA. The V segment lost 3 bases and the J segment 7 bases; nucleotides outside the gene matches: 4. V gene TRBV7-2 combines with J gene TRBJ1-2, with 8 bases fitting TRBD1. The TCR originated in a woman between 35 and 50 years old in good health. Some clones in this sample may be carry-over from other donors' samples. Sequenced material: PBMCs. CDR3 in amino acids: CASSLPDRAGYTF. DNA of the CDR3: TGTGCCAGCAGCTTGCCGGACAGGGCTGGCTACACCTTC.